These 21 T cell receptor beta chains were all obtained from the same sample, sequenced in a study of T cell changes during pregnancy in multiple sclerosis. TCRdb keeps only in-frame clones here, not all; method: immunoSEQ multiplex PCR. The data show tens of thousands of clones, with 93% seen just once and roughly 2.7% held by the top ten. The specimen comprised CD8+ T cells from peripheral blood mononuclear cells, sampled in the third trimester of pregnancy. These receptors came from a female donor with multiple sclerosis, enrolled in a pregnancy study.

This chain joins TRBV11-2 and TRBJ2-7; 12 bases are shared with TRBD2. Germline CDR1 SGHAT, CDR2 FQNNGV. With 6 bases clipped from V and 5 bases from J, the junction kept 14 bases outside the gene matches. The CDR3 has 17 amino acids. DNA of the CDR3: TGTGCCAGCAGACATAGTCACTCTAGCGGGAGGGTCGACGAGCAGTACTTC. The encoded protein is CASRHSHSSGRVDEQYF.

The CDR3 reads CASSPFPLAGPQETQYF. The DNA for the CDR3 is TGTGCCAGCAGTCCTTTCCCCCTAGCGGGCCCCCAAGAGACCCAGTACTTC. This sequence joins TRBV27 and TRBJ2-5; 8 bases line up with TRBD2. CDR3 size: 17 residues. Germline V gene sequence: CDR1 MNHEY, CDR2 SMNVEV (reference sequence). The ends lost 5 bases at V and 1 base at J; junction bases unmatched: 12.

This clone was recorded once. The gene calls are TRBV5-1 and TRBJ1-3, with TRBD1 matching 9 bases. J was trimmed by 2 bases and V by 2 bases; bases with no gene match: 2. CDR1 is SGHRS and CDR2 is YFSETQ in the germline V gene. This CDR3 has 15 amino acids. The CDR3 reads CASSLNRGPGNTIYF. CDR3 nucleotide sequence: TGCGCCAGCAGCTTAAACAGGGGGCCTGGAAACACCATATATTTT.

The V gene is TRBV7-2, the J gene TRBJ1-3, with TRBD1 identical over 7 bases. The CDR3 covers 16 residues. CDR1 and CDR2 from the germline V gene are SGHTA and FQGNSA. J was trimmed by 7 bases and V by 5 bases; bases with no gene match: 14. The CDR3 DNA follows: TGTGCCAGCAGCCCGGGACAGCACTTGGCCCCTAACACCATATATTTT. Its protein product is CASSPGQHLAPNTIYF.

This chain links TRBV28 with TRBJ1-2; D is uncertain. The V end was cut by 3 bases, the J end by 7 bases, with 15 bases between. The CDR3 sequence is 14 residues long. Germline CDR1 is MDHEN and CDR2 is SYDVKM. CDR3 region: CASSFRGGLSGYTF. The CDR3 DNA follows: TGTGCCAGCAGTTTTCGAGGAGGGCTAAGTGGCTACACCTTC.

The rearrangement uses TRBV4-1 and TRBJ1-3, with D hard to call. The CDR3 covers 16 residues. CDR1 is MGHRA, CDR2 YSYEKL, per germline. The germline V and J ends were trimmed by 0 bases and 1 base, with 10 bases remaining between them. CDR3 in DNA: TGCGCCAGCAGCCAAGATCACCAGGCTTCTGGAAACACCATATATTTT. Protein product: CASSQDHQASGNTIYF.

The chain combines TRBV28 with TRBJ2-5, with 8 bases fitting TRBD2. The CDR3 contains 13 residues. Losses at the gene ends were 4 bases for V and 7 bases for J; bases not matched to a gene: 5. CDR1 is MDHEN, CDR2 SYDVKM, per germline. The CDR3 here is CASSSGTRTTQYF. The CDR3 DNA reads as TGTGCCAGCAGTTCGGGGACTAGGACGACCCAGTACTTC.

The chain recombines TRBV19 with TRBJ1-5; D is unclear. Per the germline V gene, CDR1 is LNHDA and CDR2 is SQIVND (reference sequence). The CDR3 has 14 residues. V dropped 1 base and J dropped 0 bases, with 4 bases sitting between them. CDR3 sequence reads: CASSIVSSNQPQHF. Here the CDR3 DNA reads TGTGCCAGTAGTATAGTGAGTAGCAATCAGCCCCAGCATTTT.

Details on this clone: This specimen includes other DNA sequences encoding the same CDR3. This rearrangement joins TRBV6-5 to TRBJ2-7; TRBD1 might be the D (5 bases). Germline V gene lookup returns CDR1 MNHEY and CDR2 SVGAGI. V was trimmed by 8 bases and J by 0 bases, leaving 17 bases between them. The CDR3 sequence is 15 residues long. CDR3 region: CASAQGGQFSYEQYF. CDR3 sequence (DNA): TGTGCCAGCGCGCAGGGTGGCCAATTCTCCTACGAGCAGTACTTC.

This sequence joins TRBV7-9 and TRBJ1-2; no firm D call. Germline CDR1 and CDR2: SEHNR and FQNEAQ (reference sequence). The V and J ends lost 1 base and 1 base respectively, with 7 bases between them. This CDR3 spans 14 amino acids. The CDR3 sequence: CASSLDGSNYGYTF. The CDR3 nucleotides read TGTGCCAGCAGCTTAGATGGCAGTAACTATGGCTACACCTTC.

By frequency in the sample, this clone is medium-sized. The chain employs TRBV4-2 and TRBJ2-1, with 9 bases lining up with TRBD2. The germline V gene encodes CDR1 LGHNA and CDR2 YNFKEQ. V shed 0 bases, J shed 0 bases, and the junction held 3 bases outside the gene matches. CDR3 length: 17 residues. The CDR3 here is CASSQDFSGSSYNEQFF. In DNA form, the CDR3 reads TGTGCCAGCAGCCAAGATTTTAGCGGGAGCTCCTACAATGAGCAGTTCTTC.

The V gene is TRBV6-4, the J gene TRBJ2-1, with 8 bases that match TRBD2. Germline trimming cut 0 bases from V and 8 bases from J; bases unmatched to any gene: 3. This CDR3 is built from 14 residues. The germline V gene encodes CDR1 MRHNA and CDR2 SNTAGT. This chain's CDR3 is CASSDSTSVDEQFF. CDR3 in DNA: TGTGCCAGCAGTGACTCGACTAGCGTCGATGAGCAGTTCTTC.

The chain combines TRBV5-1 with TRBJ1-1; D perhaps matches TRBD1 (6 bases). Trimming pared 3 bases from V and 4 bases from J, leaving 10 bases between. The germline V gene has CDR1 SGHRS and CDR2 YFSETQ. This CDR3 region has 13 residues. DNA of the CDR3: TGCGCCAGCAGCTCCCAGGGGAGCACTGAAGCTTTCTTT. Translation: CASSSQGSTEAFF.

The chain has TRBV15 and TRBJ2-7, with TRBD2 identical over 9 bases. V shed 4 bases and J 6 bases; nucleotides not matched to a gene: 7. Germline values: CDR1 LNHNV, CDR2 YYDKDF (reference sequence). This CDR3 is 14 amino acids long. CDR3 coding DNA: TGTGCCACCAGCATTGCTAGCGGGATGAGCGAGCAGTACTTC. It specifies CATSIASGMSEQYF.

CDR3 loop: CASSQRGGAEQYF. The CDR3 DNA sequence: TGTGCCAGCAGCCAACGAGGGGGGGCCGAGCAGTACTTC. This chain joins TRBV7-9 and TRBJ2-7; TRBD2 is a possible D gene (7 bases). The V gene's germline CDR1 is SEHNR and CDR2 FQNEAQ (reference sequence). Between the trimmed V and J ends, which lost 5 bases and 6 bases, there was a span of 14 bases. This CDR3 is 13 amino acids long. The variable domain in full, with the rest retrieved from reference TRBV7-9 and TRBJ2-7, is DTGVSQNPRHKITKRGQNVTFRCDPISEHNRLYWYRQTLGQGPEFLTYFQNEAQLEKSRLLSDRFSAERPKGSFSTLEIQRTEQGDSAMYLCASSQRGGAEQYFGPGTRLTVT.

The J gene is TRBJ2-1, the V gene TRBV29-1; 7 positions agree with TRBD2. Germline V gene lookup returns CDR1 SQVTM and CDR2 ANQGSEA. The CDR3 runs 14 residues. V was pared by 4 bases and J by 8 bases, with 11 bases of the junction left unmatched. The DNA for the CDR3 is TGCAGCGTTGCCCCCGCGGGAGCGTGGGATGAGCAGTTCTTC. Residues: CSVAPAGAWDEQFF.

This clone has a single count. V gene TRBV7-2 combines with J gene TRBJ2-1; 11 bases are a match to TRBD2. Trimming cost V 2 bases and J 5 bases; bases outside gene matches: 11. In germline, CDR1 is SGHTA, CDR2 FQGNSA. The CDR3 length is 18 residues. The CDR3 region is CASSLPSGRIAAHNEQFF. The CDR3 region has the DNA TGTGCCAGCAGCTTACCTAGCGGGAGGATTGCGGCCCACAATGAGCAGTTCTTC.

This rearrangement joins TRBV5-6 to TRBJ2-3; D remains ambiguous. V lost 0 bases and J lost 0, with 5 bases in between. Germline loops: CDR1 SGHDT, CDR2 YYEEEE. The length of the CDR3 is 14 residues. The DNA of the CDR3 is TGTGCCAGCAGCTTGGTCGGTAGCACAGATACGCAGTATTTT. Its translation: CASSLVGSTDTQYF.

The chain couples TRBV6-6 to TRBJ2-7; weak D call: TRBD2 (7 bases). CDR1 MNHNY and CDR2 SVGAGI come from the germline V gene (reference sequence). This CDR3 has 14 amino acids. V was cut by 6 bases and J by 7 bases, with 19 bases left in between. The CDR3 protein is CASRNPGGEQEQYF. CDR3 in DNA: TGTGCCAGCAGAAATCCGGGGGGCGAACAAGAGCAGTACTTC.

In this sample, this clone turned up once. V and J are TRBV28 and TRBJ2-7, with a weak D call TRBD1 (5 bases). The CDR3 covers 12 residues. V was clipped by 8 bases and J by 2 bases, with 10 bases between them. Germline lookup yields CDR1 MDHEN and CDR2 SYDVKM. CDR3 nucleotides: TGTGCCAGCTGGGGCGGTACCTACGAGCAGTACTTC. Its translation: CASWGGTYEQYF.

V gene TRBV6-1 combines with J gene TRBJ2-5; the D gene is possibly TRBD2 (5 bases). Trimming left V 0 bases short and J 4 bases short, with 18 bases between. This CDR3 region has 17 residues. Germline values: CDR1 MNHNS, CDR2 SASEGT. The CDR3 DNA reads as TGTGCCAGCAGTGAAGCGAAGGGAATCGGGGTCGGAGAGACCCAGTACTTC. Its protein product is CASSEAKGIGVGETQYF.